This T cell receptor beta chain appears in the sequencing data of a study of post-analysis software for immune sequencing data. Study-wide findings and caveats: Controls' normalized Chao1 diversity significantly exceeded that of multiple sclerosis patients. Comparison of patients with controls showed five TRBV segments more frequent in patients, TRBV5-6, TRBV5-1 and TRBV20-1 among them.

In germline, CDR1 is SGHDT, CDR2 YYEEEE. The CDR3 contains 17 residues. Unmatched junction bases numbered 9, after V lost 5 bases and J lost 2 bases. Unique molecular identifiers were present in the TCR beta cDNA libraries. There were about 0.95 to 11 million T cells, and about 500,000 cDNA molecules came from them. TCRdb re-derived calls from the PCR reads in MiXCR, one entry per CDR3 protein. The sample carries hundreds of thousands of distinct CDR3 sequences, approximately 60% recorded once. As concerns this clonotype: Its antigen is unknown.

The chain joins TRBV5-6 to TRBJ2-3; TRBD1 matches 12 bases. Sample: blood. The TCR sequence derives from a girl aged 2 to 9 with multiple sclerosis. CDR3 nucleotide sequence: TGTGCCAGCAGGGCTCGGGACAGGGGGCCCCACACAGATACGCAGTATTTT. Amino acid sequence: CASRARDRGPHTDTQYF.